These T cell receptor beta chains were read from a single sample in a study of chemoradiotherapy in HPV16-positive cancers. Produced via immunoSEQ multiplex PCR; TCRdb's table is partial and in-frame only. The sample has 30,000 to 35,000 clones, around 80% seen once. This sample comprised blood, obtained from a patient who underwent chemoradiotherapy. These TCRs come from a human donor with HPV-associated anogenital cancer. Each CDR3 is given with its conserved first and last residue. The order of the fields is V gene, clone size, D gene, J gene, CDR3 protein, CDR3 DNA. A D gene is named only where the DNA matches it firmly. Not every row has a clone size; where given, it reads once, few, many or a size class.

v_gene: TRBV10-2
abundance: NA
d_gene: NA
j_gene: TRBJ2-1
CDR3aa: CASSVAGRGNEQFF
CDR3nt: TGCGCCAGCAGTGTGGCGGGTCGGGGCAATGAGCAGTTCTTC

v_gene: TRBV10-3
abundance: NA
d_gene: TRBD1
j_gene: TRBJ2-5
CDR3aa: CAISGQGAETQYF
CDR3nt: TGTGCCATCAGTGGACAGGGAGCAGAGACCCAGTACTTC

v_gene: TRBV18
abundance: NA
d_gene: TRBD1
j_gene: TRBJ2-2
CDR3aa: CASSRDRAGELFF
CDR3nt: TGTGCCAGCTCACGCGACAGGGCCGGGGAGCTGTTTTTT

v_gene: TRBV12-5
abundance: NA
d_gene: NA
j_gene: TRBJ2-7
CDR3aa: CASAQAYEQYF
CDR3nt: TGTGCTAGTGCCCAGGCCTACGAGCAGTACTTC

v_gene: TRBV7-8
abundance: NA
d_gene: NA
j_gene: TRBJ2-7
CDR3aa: CASSLVLAYEQYF
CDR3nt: TGTGCCAGCAGCTTAGTGTTGGCCTACGAGCAGTACTTC

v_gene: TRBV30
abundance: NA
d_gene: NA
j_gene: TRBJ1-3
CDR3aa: CAWSVGSGNTIYF
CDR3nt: TGTGCCTGGAGTGTGGGCTCTGGAAACACCATATATTTT

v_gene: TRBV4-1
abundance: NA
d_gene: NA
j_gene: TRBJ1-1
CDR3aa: CASSHGGVEAFF
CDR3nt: TGCGCCAGCAGCCACGGGGGTGTGGAAGCTTTCTTT

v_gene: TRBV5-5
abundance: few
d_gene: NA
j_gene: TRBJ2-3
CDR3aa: CASSLGPGGGDTQYF
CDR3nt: TGTGCCAGCAGCCTTGGTCCAGGCGGTGGAGATACGCAGTATTTT

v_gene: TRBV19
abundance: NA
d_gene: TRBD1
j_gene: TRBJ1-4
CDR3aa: CASSRGQINEKLFF
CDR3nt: TGTGCCAGTAGTAGGGGACAGATTAATGAAAAACTGTTTTTT

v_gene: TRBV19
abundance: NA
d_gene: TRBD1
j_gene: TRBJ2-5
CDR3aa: CASADREETQYF
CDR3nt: TGTGCCAGCGCCGACAGGGAAGAGACCCAGTACTTC

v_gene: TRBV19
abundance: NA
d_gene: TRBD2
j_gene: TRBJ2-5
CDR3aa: CASTVAGSTKTQYF
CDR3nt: TGTGCCAGTACGGTAGCGGGATCAACCAAAACCCAGTACTTC

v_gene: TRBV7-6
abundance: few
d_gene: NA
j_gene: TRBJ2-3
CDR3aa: CASSLQGLDTQYF
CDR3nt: TGTGCCAGCAGCTTACAGGGGCTCGATACGCAGTATTTT

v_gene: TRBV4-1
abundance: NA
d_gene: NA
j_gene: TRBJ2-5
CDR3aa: CASSQEFQIVETQYF
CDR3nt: TGCGCCAGCAGCCAAGAGTTTCAGATAGTCGAGACCCAGTACTTC

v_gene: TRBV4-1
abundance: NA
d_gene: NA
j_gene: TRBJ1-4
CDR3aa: CASSQYNFGGEKLFF
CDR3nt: TGCGCCAGCAGCCAATACAATTTTGGGGGGGAAAAACTGTTTTTT

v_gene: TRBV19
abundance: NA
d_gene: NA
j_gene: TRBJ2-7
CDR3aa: CASSIWGSDPYEQYF
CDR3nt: TGTGCCAGTAGTATTTGGGGGAGTGATCCCTACGAGCAGTACTTC

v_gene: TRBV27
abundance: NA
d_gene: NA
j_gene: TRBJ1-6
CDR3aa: CASSFDGETPLHF
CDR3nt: TGTGCCAGCAGTTTCGATGGGGAAACACCCCTCCACTTT

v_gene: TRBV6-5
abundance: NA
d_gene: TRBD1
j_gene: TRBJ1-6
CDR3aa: CASSPGQGNSPLHF
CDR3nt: TGTGCCAGCAGCCCGGGACAGGGTAATTCACCCCTCCACTTT

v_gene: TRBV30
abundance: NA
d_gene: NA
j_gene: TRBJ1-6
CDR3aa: CAWKRDGGGNSPLHF
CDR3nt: TGTGCCTGGAAACGGGACGGGGGGGGAAATTCACCCCTCCACTTT

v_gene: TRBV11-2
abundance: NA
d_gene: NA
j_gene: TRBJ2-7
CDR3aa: CASSLDDSRLSYEQYF
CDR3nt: TGTGCCAGCAGCTTAGACGACAGCCGCTTGTCCTACGAGCAGTACTTC

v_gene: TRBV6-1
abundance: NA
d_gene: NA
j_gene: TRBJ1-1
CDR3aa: CASCRGTETEAFF
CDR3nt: TGTGCCAGCTGCAGGGGTACGGAAACTGAAGCTTTCTTT

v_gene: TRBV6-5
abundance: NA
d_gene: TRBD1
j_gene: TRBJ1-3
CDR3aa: CASSRDSFSGNTIYF
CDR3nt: TGTGCCAGCAGCCGGGACAGCTTCTCTGGAAACACCATATATTTT

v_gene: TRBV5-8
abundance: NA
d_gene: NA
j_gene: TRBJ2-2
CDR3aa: CASTLGELFF
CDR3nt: TGTGCCAGCACCCTCGGGGAGCTGTTTTTT

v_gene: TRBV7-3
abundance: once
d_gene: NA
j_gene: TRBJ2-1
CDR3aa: CASSRDLLKYNEQFF
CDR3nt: TGTGCCAGCAGCCGAGACCTCCTCAAGTACAATGAGCAGTTCTTC

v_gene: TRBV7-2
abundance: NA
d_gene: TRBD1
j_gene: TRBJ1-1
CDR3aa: CASSPGGQGLTEAFF
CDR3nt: TGTGCCAGCAGCCCAGGAGGACAGGGCCTCACTGAAGCTTTCTTT

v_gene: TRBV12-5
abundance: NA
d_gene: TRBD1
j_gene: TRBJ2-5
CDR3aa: CASGFGTVQETQYF
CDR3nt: TGTGCTAGTGGTTTCGGGACAGTCCAAGAGACCCAGTACTTC

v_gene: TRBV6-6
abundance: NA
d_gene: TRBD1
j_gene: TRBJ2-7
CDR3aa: CASRTGGGSYEQYF
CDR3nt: TGTGCCAGCAGAACAGGGGGTGGCTCCTACGAGCAGTACTTC

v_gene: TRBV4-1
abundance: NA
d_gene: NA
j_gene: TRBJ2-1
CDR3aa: CASSQRGNNYNEQFF
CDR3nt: TGCGCCAGCAGCCAACGGGGTAATAACTACAATGAGCAGTTCTTC